This T cell receptor beta chain comes out of a study of naive and memory T cell subsets. CDR3 length: 11 residues. Germline CDR1 reads MNHNS; CDR2 reads SASEGT. V lost 7 bases to trimming and J lost 6 bases, with 7 bases between them. General study findings and limits: Over 85% of naive TCR sequences appeared only once after error correction, unlike memory subsets. Possibly reflecting memory cells re-expressing CD45RA, a few larger clonotypes occurred in naive repertoires, especially CD8.

This clonotype was detected many times. Antigen specificity is unknown. Four subsets defined by CD45RA and CD27 were sorted after CD3, CD4, CD8 and live/dead staining. An equimolar mix of two oligonucleotides served as the beta constant-region primer for TRBC1 and TRBC2. The ligated cDNA underwent four PCR rounds using SP2 and nested alpha and beta constant-region primers. The cDNA 3' end received a ligated single-stranded oligonucleotide carrying the SP2 primer and a 12-nucleotide UMI. TCRdb passed the UMI-ligation and nested PCR reads through MiXCR, listing each CDR3 protein once. The sample lists tens of thousands of distinct CDR3 sequences, 9% to 9.5% seen once, with 1.2% in the top ten.

This clonotype was obtained from a human donor in good health. The chain has TRBV6-1 and TRBJ2-1; no clear D. The sample consisted of naive CD8+ T cells from blood. The CDR3 here is CASKVGNEQFF. CDR3 DNA: TGTGCCAGCAAGGTTGGCAATGAGCAGTTCTTC.